These 3 T cell receptor beta chains were sequenced from one sample in a study of coeliac disease. Profiling relied on immunoSEQ multiplex PCR, and the TCRdb table lists in-frame clones only, not all of them. Of roughly 1,500 clones listed, almost 65% are singletons. Material: intraepithelial lymphocytes from the gut. These receptors were taken from a woman aged 45-59 years with celiac disease on a gluten-free diet.

This clone was counted between two and nine times. CDR3 nucleotides: TGTGCCAGCAGCCCAGGGAACACTGAAGCTTTCTTT. Amino acid sequence: CASSPGNTEAFF. This sequence joins TRBV13 and TRBJ1-1, with D uncertain. The V gene's germline CDR1 is PRHDT and CDR2 FYEKMQ (reference sequence). The CDR3 extends over 12 amino acids. V lost 5 bases to trimming and J lost 1 base, with 5 bases between them.

This clone was recorded once. The chain links TRBV2 to TRBJ2-6; 11 nucleotides line up with TRBD2. CDR1 is SNHLY, CDR2 FYNNEI, per germline. The trim removed 1 base at V and 3 bases at J, leaving 2 bases unmatched. There are 17 residues in the CDR3. The chain's CDR3 is CASSEGLAGSGANVLTF. DNA of the CDR3: TGTGCCAGCAGTGAAGGACTAGCGGGAAGTGGGGCCAACGTCCTGACTTTC.

CDR3 in amino acids: CASSHPRGQETQYF. The CDR3 bases are TGCGCCAGCAGCCATCCTAGGGGCCAAGAGACCCAGTACTTC. V is TRBV5-1 and J is TRBJ2-5; possibly TRBD1 for D (5 bases). With 4 bases removed from V and 1 base from J, the gap between germline ends came to 11 bases. Germline CDR1 reads SGHRS; CDR2 reads YFSETQ. The CDR3 runs to 14 residues.